Following are 27 T cell receptor beta chains from one sample sequenced in a study of T cells after yellow fever vaccination. TCRdb re-called the 5' RACE reads through MiXCR, storing one row per CDR3 protein. The sample lists about 320,000 distinct CDR3 sequences, 6.8% occurring once. Sequenced material: PBMCs, taken roughly seven weeks after the first yellow fever vaccination. All receptors come from a young man who received the YFV17D yellow fever vaccine.

The chain carries TRBV29-1 and TRBJ2-3, with 13 bases lining up with TRBD2. CDR1 SQVTM and CDR2 ANQGSEA come from the germline V gene. Unmatched junction bases numbered 2, after V lost 7 bases and J lost 1 base. The CDR3 runs 14 residues. DNA for the CDR3: TGCAGCGGCGGGACTAGCGGGGGCACAGATACGCAGTATTTT. Translating it yields CSGGTSGGTDTQYF.

This clonotype was seen a few times. CDR3 residues: CASSSPGRSTGELFF. The CDR3 DNA reads TGTGCCAGCAGCTCGCCGGGACGGTCCACCGGGGAGCTGTTTTTT. The chain joins TRBV7-9 to TRBJ2-2; D may correspond to TRBD1 or TRBD2 (5 bases each). In germline, CDR1 is SEHNR, CDR2 FQNEAQ (reference sequence). The CDR3 spans 15 residues. V was cut by 4 bases and J by 4 bases, with 13 bases left in between.

This clonotype was seen at least ten times. The V gene is TRBV7-3, the J gene TRBJ2-1, with TRBD2 matching over 14 bases. The CDR3 has 16 amino acids. J gave up 6 bases and V 1 base, and 2 bases lay outside the gene matches. Germline CDR1 and CDR2: SGHTA and FQGTGA. The CDR3 DNA is TGTGCCAGCAGCTTAAGACTAGCGGGGGGGCGCAATGAGCAGTTCTTC. This codes for CASSLRLAGGRNEQFF.

DNA for the CDR3: TGCAGTTGCCCTACGGGGGGTCTCACAGATACGCAGTATTTT. This encodes CSCPTGGLTDTQYF. The chain is built from TRBV20-1 and TRBJ2-3, with 7 bases lining up with TRBD2. There are 14 residues in the CDR3. CDR1 is DFQATT and CDR2 is SNEGSKA in the germline V gene (reference sequence). V shed 8 bases, J shed 2 bases, and the junction held 10 bases outside the gene matches.

The chain is built from TRBV25-1 and TRBJ2-1; the match to TRBD2 covers 10 bases. The CDR3 covers 14 residues. Germline V lookup: CDR1 MGHDK, CDR2 SYGVNS. Trimming removed 11 bases from V and 6 bases from J; junction bases left unmatched: 10. DNA for the CDR3: TGTGCCTCTCTGGGCCTAGCGGGGGTCAATGAGCAGTTCTTC. It translates to CASLGLAGVNEQFF.

This clonotype was counted at least ten times. V usage is TRBV27 and J usage is TRBJ2-7; tentative D call: TRBD1 (6 bases). The CDR3 spans 13 residues. The V end lost 2 bases, the J end lost 6 bases, and 11 bases lay between the germline ends. From germline, CDR1 is MNHEY and CDR2 SMNVEV (reference sequence). This CDR3 is CASSLNFRGEQYF. In DNA form, the CDR3 reads TGTGCCAGCAGTTTAAATTTCAGGGGCGAGCAGTACTTC.

This clonotype was detected a few times. The chain has TRBV7-3 and TRBJ2-1; possible D gene TRBD1, 6 bases. The CDR3 is made up of 14 amino acids. The V and J ends lost 5 bases and 7 bases respectively, with 15 bases between them. CDR1 and CDR2 from the germline V gene are SGHTA and FQGTGA. The CDR3 nucleotides read TGTGCCAGCAGCCCCCAGGGGACCAGGAATGAGCAGTTCTTC. Amino acids: CASSPQGTRNEQFF.

The sample holds a few counts of this clonotype. CDR3 nucleotides: TGTGCCAGCAGTTTATCGATCGAGGGTTACTACGAGCAGTACTTC. Protein product: CASSLSIEGYYEQYF. This chain links TRBV27 with TRBJ2-7; perhaps TRBD2 as D (5 bases). Germline V gene sequence: CDR1 MNHEY, CDR2 SMNVEV (reference sequence). The CDR3 is 15 residues long. Trimming took 0 bases from V and 3 from J, leaving 12 bases between them.

J is TRBJ1-5 and V is TRBV11-2; D is unresolved. The germline V gene encodes CDR1 SGHAT and CDR2 FQNNGV. The CDR3 is 13 amino acids. Trimming stripped 6 bases from V and 4 bases from J, with 10 bases between. For the CDR3, the DNA is TGTGCCAGCAGTACAGTGGCAAATCAGCCCCAGCATTTT. It codes for CASSTVANQPQHF.

This clonotype was detected many times. V and J are TRBV12-3 or TRBV12-4 and TRBJ2-7; D remains ambiguous. Trimming left V 1 base short and J 3 bases short, with 4 bases between. This CDR3 has 12 residues. The CDR3 sequence is CASSLDIYEQYF. In nucleotides, the CDR3 is TGTGCCAGCAGTTTAGACATCTACGAGCAGTACTTC.

The chain uses TRBV21-1 and TRBJ1-5. TRBV21-1 is described as a pseudogene. The CDR3 covers 16 residues. The CDR3 loop is CASSLRRGTQNQPQHF. CDR3 DNA sequence: TGTGCCAGCAGCCTACGGAGAGGGACCCAAAATCAGCCCCAGCATTTT.

The rearrangement uses TRBV7-2 and TRBJ2-5; D is perhaps TRBD1 (5 bases). Per germline, CDR1 SGHTA and CDR2 FQGNSA. CDR3 length equals 11 residues. Trimming took off 10 bases at V and 5 bases at J, with 11 bases between the two ends. In DNA, the CDR3 is TGTGCCACCTCCAGGGCGGAGACCCAGTACTTC. This sequence encodes CATSRAETQYF. Together with reference TRBV7-2 and TRBJ2-5, the CDR3 gives the full variable domain: GAGVSQSPSNKVTEKGKDVELRCDPISGHTALYWYRQSLGQGLEFLIYFQGNSAPDKSGLPSDRFSAERTGGSVSTLTIQRTQQEDSAVYLCATSRAETQYFGPGTRLLVL.

The rearrangement links TRBV4-3 to TRBJ2-1; weak D call: TRBD1 (6 bases). CDR1 and CDR2 (germline): LGHNA, YSLEER. V dropped 2 bases and J dropped 4 bases, with 18 bases sitting between them. CDR3 length equals 17 residues. The CDR3 DNA is TGCGCCAGCAGCCAAACCACCCCGGGACATCCTTACAATGAGCAGTTCTTC. The encoded protein is CASSQTTPGHPYNEQFF.

This clonotype occurred many times. J is TRBJ2-3 and V is TRBV25-1; 8 bases agree with TRBD2. The CDR3 loop spans 14 amino acids. Germline CDR1 MGHDK, CDR2 SYGVNS. Trimming removed 3 bases from V and 4 bases from J; junction bases left unmatched: 3. DNA for the CDR3: TGTGCCAGCAGTGAGGCGGGAGGCCCAGATACGCAGTATTTT. Translation gives CASSEAGGPDTQYF.

The chain combines TRBV4-2 with TRBJ2-1, with D hard to call. The CDR3 spans 16 residues. The germline CDR1 and CDR2 sequences are LGHNA and YNFKEQ. The V gene lost 0 bases and the J gene lost 5 bases, with 14 bases spanning the gap. CDR3 sequence reads: CASSQDSSGIDNEQFF. In nucleotides, the CDR3 is TGTGCCAGCAGCCAAGATTCCTCGGGTATCGACAATGAGCAGTTCTTC.

This clonotype was recorded at least ten times. The chain is built from TRBV20-1 and TRBJ1-1; 7 positions match TRBD1. J was trimmed by 3 bases and V by 0 bases; bases with no gene match: 1. Germline lookup yields CDR1 DFQATT and CDR2 SNEGSKA (reference sequence). This CDR3 is 13 amino acids long. The CDR3 protein is CSAREQGDTEAFF. In nucleotides, the CDR3 is TGCAGTGCTAGAGAGCAGGGGGACACTGAAGCTTTCTTT.

V usage is TRBV20-1 and J usage is TRBJ2-1; 9 bases are a match to TRBD2. CDR1 and CDR2 (germline): DFQATT, SNEGSKA (reference sequence). With V trimmed by 1 base and J by 2 bases, 3 bases remained unmatched. The CDR3 has 15 residues. The CDR3 DNA reads TGCAGTGCTAGAGCCAGCGGGGGGACCTACAATGAGCAGTTCTTC. Translated: CSARASGGTYNEQFF.

There are many counts of this clonotype. The chain uses TRBV5-4 and TRBJ2-1, with 11 bases that match TRBD2. The CDR3 covers 16 residues. The ends lost 4 bases at V and 3 bases at J; junction bases unmatched: 6. Germline V CDR1 and CDR2: SGHNT, YYREEE (reference sequence). CDR3 nucleotides: TGTGCCAGCAGCCCCACCCTAGCGGGGGGCTACAATGAGCAGTTCTTC. Translated, it gives CASSPTLAGGYNEQFF.

This chain links TRBV9 with TRBJ2-7; D perhaps matches TRBD2 (5 bases). This CDR3 region has 15 residues. Germline V gene lookup returns CDR1 SGDLS and CDR2 YYNGEE. V lost 0 bases, J lost 2 bases, and 12 bases lay in between. In DNA, the CDR3 is TGTGCCAGCAGCGTAGGGAGCGGAACCCCCTACGAGCAGTACTTC. It translates to CASSVGSGTPYEQYF.

The V call is TRBV5-1, the J call TRBJ1-3; 7 bases map to TRBD1. The trim removed 1 base at V and 0 bases at J, leaving 4 bases unmatched. CDR3 length: 16 amino acids. Germline V gene sequence: CDR1 SGHRS, CDR2 YFSETQ. CDR3 sequence: CASSLWGQSSGNTIYF. In nucleotides, the CDR3 is TGCGCCAGCAGCTTGTGGGGACAGAGCTCTGGAAACACCATATATTTT.

This clonotype was found a few times. The chain couples TRBV6-5 to TRBJ1-1; weak D call: TRBD1 (5 bases). The CDR3 totals 14 residues. CDR1 is MNHEY and CDR2 is SVGAGI in the germline V gene. V gave up 2 bases and J gave up 9 bases, with 16 bases separating them. The CDR3 DNA sequence: TGTGCCAGCAGTTACGGCGTGGCAGGGTTCCAAGCTTTCTTT. Protein sequence: CASSYGVAGFQAFF.

This clonotype was seen many times. The rearrangement joins TRBV2 to TRBJ2-7, with D tentatively TRBD2 (5 bases). In germline, CDR1 is SNHLY, CDR2 FYNNEI. Trimming stripped 8 bases from V and 3 bases from J, with 14 bases between. This CDR3 region has 13 residues. The CDR3 DNA reads TGTGCCAGCGGAGTAGGCCGGGACTACGAGCAGTACGTC. Its protein is CASGVGRDYEQYV.

This clonotype was counted only a few times. The CDR3 DNA is TGTGCCATCAGTGAGTCAAGTCGTTCACCCCTCCACTTT. Encoded protein: CAISESSRSPLHF. The chain employs TRBV10-3 and TRBJ1-6; D ambiguous. V dropped 0 bases and J dropped 9 bases, with 6 bases sitting between them. The length of the CDR3 is 13 residues. Germline values: CDR1 ENHRY, CDR2 SYGVKD.

This clonotype was detected many times. The chain joins TRBV5-6 to TRBJ2-3, with no clear D. The germline gives CDR1 SGHDT, CDR2 YYEEEE. This CDR3 comprises 11 residues. Trimming removed 4 bases from V and 6 bases from J, with 6 bases in between. The DNA for the CDR3 is TGTGCCAGCAGCACTGAGGATACGCAGTATTTT. This encodes CASSTEDTQYF.

The genes are TRBV28 and TRBJ2-4; D is perhaps TRBD2 (6 bases). This CDR3 comprises 14 residues. Germline V gene sequence: CDR1 MDHEN, CDR2 SYDVKM. Trimming shortened V by 7 bases and J by 9 bases, and 19 bases separated the two germline ends. For the CDR3, the DNA is TGTGCCAGCATGAATGGGGGAGGTAGAGGCATTCAGTACTTC. Translated, it gives CASMNGGGRGIQYF.

This clonotype was seen only a few times. The rearrangement links TRBV24-1 to TRBJ2-7; no definite D call. The CDR3 spans 17 residues. V dropped 2 bases and J dropped 1 base, with 17 bases sitting between them. Germline-derived CDR1 and CDR2 are KGHDR and SFDVKD. In nucleotides, the CDR3 is TGTGCCACCAGTGATTACTACGCGGAGTCAGATTCCTACGAGCAGTACGTC. As protein: CATSDYYAESDSYEQYV.

This clonotype was recorded at least ten times. The chain combines TRBV15 with TRBJ1-2, with unresolved D. Between the trimmed V and J ends, which lost 1 base and 7 bases, there was a span of 13 bases. CDR3 length equals 14 residues. Germline V lookup: CDR1 LNHNV, CDR2 YYDKDF (reference sequence). In nucleotides, the CDR3 is TGTGCCACCAGCAGAGGTGCGGGGAAGGGTGGCTACACCTTC. This gives the protein CATSRGAGKGGYTF.